Listed below are T cell receptor beta chains from one sample, sequenced in a study of cytotoxic CD8 clonotypes in ibrutinib-treated CLL. Libraries were prepared by immunoSEQ multiplex PCR; TCRdb keeps only in-frame clonotypes and omits some of them. The table records 85,000 or so clones, roughly 77% of them present only once. The input for sequencing was PBMCs, taken after 12 months of ibrutinib treatment. These receptors came from a human donor with chronic lymphocytic leukemia. Both conserved end residues are part of each CDR3. Each record gives: V gene, J gene, clone size, D gene, CDR3 protein, CDR3 DNA. The D gene is left open where the match is weak. Expanded clones get a size class; other rows say once, few or many, or leave the size out.

v_gene: TRBV6-6
j_gene: TRBJ2-2
abundance: .
d_gene: TRBD2
CDR3aa: CASMGRTSGIAGELFF
CDR3nt: TGTGCCAGCATGGGTCGAACTAGCGGGATTGCCGGGGAGCTGTTTTTT

v_gene: TRBV18
j_gene: TRBJ2-7
abundance: .
d_gene: .
CDR3aa: CASSRRGQGSSYEQYF
CDR3nt: TGTGCCAGCTCACGCCGCGGGCAGGGAAGCTCCTACGAGCAGTACTTC

v_gene: TRBV9
j_gene: TRBJ1-2
abundance: .
d_gene: TRBD1
CDR3aa: CASSPSPGTGNYGYTF
CDR3nt: TGTGCCAGCAGCCCCAGCCCCGGGACAGGGAACTATGGCTACACCTTC

v_gene: TRBV12-5
j_gene: TRBJ1-1
abundance: .
d_gene: .
CDR3aa: CASADGGSEAFF
CDR3nt: TGTGCTAGTGCCGACGGGGGCTCTGAAGCTTTCTTT

v_gene: TRBV5-4
j_gene: TRBJ1-4
abundance: .
d_gene: TRBD1
CDR3aa: CASSPRDRGPASEKLFF
CDR3nt: TGTGCCAGCAGCCCGCGGGACAGGGGGCCTGCTTCGGAAAAACTGTTTTTT

v_gene: TRBV5-1
j_gene: TRBJ2-3
abundance: once
d_gene: TRBD1
CDR3aa: CASSWDRVFSDTQYF
CDR3nt: TGCGCCAGCAGCTGGGACAGGGTTTTTTCAGATACGCAGTATTTT

v_gene: TRBV18
j_gene: TRBJ2-2
abundance: many
d_gene: .
CDR3aa: CASSPGQPGPTGELFF
CDR3nt: TGTGCCAGCTCACCGGGTCAACCGGGACCCACCGGGGAGCTGTTTTTT

v_gene: TRBV10-3
j_gene: TRBJ2-1
abundance: .
d_gene: .
CDR3aa: CAIMSGTSYNEQFF
CDR3nt: TGTGCCATCATGTCCGGGACCTCCTACAATGAGCAGTTCTTC

v_gene: TRBV7-6
j_gene: TRBJ1-6
abundance: once
d_gene: .
CDR3aa: CASSLGNRSPLHF
CDR3nt: TGTGCCAGCAGCTTAGGGAATCGGTCACCCCTCCACTTT

v_gene: TRBV30
j_gene: TRBJ1-5
abundance: .
d_gene: .
CDR3aa: CAWSAPGGNQPQHF
CDR3nt: TGTGCCTGGAGCGCCCCGGGGGGCAATCAGCCCCAGCATTTT

v_gene: TRBV28
j_gene: TRBJ2-3
abundance: .
d_gene: .
CDR3aa: CASRDPQATDTQYF
CDR3nt: TGTGCCAGCAGGGACCCCCAAGCCACAGATACGCAGTATTTT

v_gene: TRBV7-3
j_gene: TRBJ2-3
abundance: .
d_gene: TRBD1
CDR3aa: CASSLRGPSTDTQYF
CDR3nt: TGTGCCAGCAGCCTAAGGGGGCCGAGCACAGATACGCAGTATTTT

v_gene: TRBV6-5
j_gene: TRBJ1-1
abundance: .
d_gene: .
CDR3aa: CASSSWTLNTEAFF
CDR3nt: TGTGCCAGCAGTTCTTGGACACTGAACACTGAAGCTTTCTTT

v_gene: TRBV11-2
j_gene: TRBJ2-7
abundance: .
d_gene: .
CDR3aa: CASRGGTLYEQYF
CDR3nt: TGTGCCAGCAGAGGGGGTACCCTATACGAGCAGTACTTC

v_gene: TRBV9
j_gene: TRBJ1-1
abundance: .
d_gene: .
CDR3aa: CASSAWTAEAFF
CDR3nt: TGTGCCAGCAGCGCCTGGACAGCCGAAGCTTTCTTT

v_gene: TRBV6-4
j_gene: TRBJ2-7
abundance: .
d_gene: .
CDR3aa: CASSEPPGQGEDEQYF
CDR3nt: TGTGCCAGCAGTGAACCCCCGGGGCAGGGAGAGGACGAGCAGTACTTC

v_gene: TRBV9
j_gene: TRBJ1-3
abundance: .
d_gene: .
CDR3aa: CASSVAGSAGNTIYF
CDR3nt: TGTGCCAGCAGCGTAGCGGGGTCCGCTGGAAACACCATATATTTT

v_gene: TRBV30
j_gene: TRBJ2-7
abundance: .
d_gene: .
CDR3aa: CAWTPPGSNEQYF
CDR3nt: TGTGCCTGGACCCCCCCAGGCAGCAACGAGCAGTACTTC

v_gene: TRBV11-2
j_gene: TRBJ2-3
abundance: .
d_gene: .
CDR3aa: CASSSDLTGTQYF
CDR3nt: TGTGCCAGCAGCTCCGACCTCACCGGTACGCAGTATTTT

v_gene: TRBV2
j_gene: TRBJ2-7
abundance: .
d_gene: TRBD1
CDR3aa: CASSDPGQVLLVEQYF
CDR3nt: TGTGCCAGCAGTGACCCAGGACAGGTGCTCCTGGTCGAGCAGTACTTC

v_gene: TRBV27
j_gene: TRBJ2-3
abundance: .
d_gene: TRBD2
CDR3aa: CASSLSPRLAGGTQHTQYF
CDR3nt: TGTGCCAGCAGTTTATCCCCTCGACTAGCGGGAGGGACACAACATACGCAGTATTTT

v_gene: TRBV20-1
j_gene: TRBJ2-1
abundance: .
d_gene: .
CDR3aa: CSASSDNEQFF
CDR3nt: TGCAGTGCTAGTTCTGACAATGAGCAGTTCTTC

v_gene: TRBV19
j_gene: TRBJ2-5
abundance: few
d_gene: .
CDR3aa: CASSTGSLGTQYF
CDR3nt: TGTGCCAGTAGTACCGGGAGTTTGGGGACCCAGTACTTC

v_gene: TRBV28
j_gene: TRBJ2-5
abundance: .
d_gene: TRBD1
CDR3aa: CASSLAGTEETQYF
CDR3nt: TGTGCCAGCAGTTTGGCCGGGACAGAAGAGACCCAGTACTTC

v_gene: TRBV11-2
j_gene: TRBJ2-1
abundance: .
d_gene: TRBD2
CDR3aa: CASSLSQLAGRGEQFF
CDR3nt: TGTGCCAGCAGCTTATCCCAACTAGCGGGGAGGGGTGAGCAGTTCTTC

v_gene: TRBV7-8
j_gene: TRBJ2-2
abundance: .
d_gene: .
CDR3aa: CASSSVPRANTGELFF
CDR3nt: TGTGCCAGCAGCTCCGTTCCCCGGGCCAACACCGGGGAGCTGTTTTTT

v_gene: TRBV29-1
j_gene: TRBJ2-7
abundance: .
d_gene: .
CDR3aa: CSVEGPGGGEQYF
CDR3nt: TGCAGCGTTGAGGGCCCGGGGGGCGGCGAGCAGTACTTC

v_gene: TRBV10-3
j_gene: TRBJ1-5
abundance: few
d_gene: .
CDR3aa: CAANSDSNQPQHF
CDR3nt: TGTGCCGCCAACTCAGATAGCAATCAGCCCCAGCATTTT

v_gene: TRBV7-2
j_gene: TRBJ2-3
abundance: .
d_gene: TRBD2
CDR3aa: CASSLGERGDTQYF
CDR3nt: TGTGCCAGCAGCTTAGGCGAGCGGGGGGATACGCAGTATTTT

v_gene: TRBV29-1
j_gene: TRBJ1-1
abundance: .
d_gene: .
CDR3aa: CSVDLGYRAFF
CDR3nt: TGCAGCGTTGATCTGGGTTATCGGGCTTTCTTT

v_gene: TRBV2
j_gene: TRBJ2-3
abundance: .
d_gene: TRBD2
CDR3aa: CASKSGGADTQYF
CDR3nt: TGTGCCAGCAAAAGCGGGGGCGCAGATACGCAGTATTTT

v_gene: TRBV7-3
j_gene: TRBJ1-1
abundance: .
d_gene: .
CDR3aa: CASSLMGDTGTEAFF
CDR3nt: TGTGCCAGCAGCTTAATGGGGGATACCGGCACTGAAGCTTTCTTT

v_gene: TRBV9
j_gene: TRBJ2-1
abundance: few
d_gene: TRBD2
CDR3aa: CASSPLTSATSYNEQFF
CDR3nt: TGTGCCAGCAGCCCATTGACTAGCGCAACCTCGTACAATGAGCAGTTCTTC

v_gene: TRBV7-3
j_gene: TRBJ2-6
abundance: .
d_gene: TRBD1
CDR3aa: CASSLRGPDRSSGANVLTF
CDR3nt: TGTGCCAGCAGCTTAAGGGGCCCGGACAGGAGCTCTGGGGCCAACGTCCTGACTTTC

v_gene: TRBV4-3
j_gene: TRBJ2-3
abundance: .
d_gene: TRBD2
CDR3aa: CASSQGHGTSGPADTQYF
CDR3nt: TGCGCCAGCAGCCAAGGGCACGGGACTAGCGGGCCGGCGGATACGCAGTATTTT

v_gene: TRBV5-1
j_gene: TRBJ2-3
abundance: .
d_gene: .
CDR3aa: CASRRGGRGDTQYF
CDR3nt: TGCGCCAGCCGTCGGGGAGGCCGGGGAGATACGCAGTATTTT

v_gene: TRBV4-2
j_gene: TRBJ2-5
abundance: few
d_gene: TRBD2
CDR3aa: CASSQTLAPGGTQYF
CDR3nt: TGTGCCAGCAGCCAAACACTAGCCCCGGGGGGGACCCAGTACTTC

v_gene: TRBV14
j_gene: TRBJ2-1
abundance: .
d_gene: TRBD2
CDR3aa: CASSPGLAGASEQFF
CDR3nt: TGTGCCAGCAGCCCGGGACTAGCGGGGGCGAGTGAGCAGTTCTTC

v_gene: TRBV28
j_gene: TRBJ1-2
abundance: .
d_gene: .
CDR3aa: CASSPWGGYTF
CDR3nt: TGTGCCAGCAGCCCCTGGGGCGGCTACACCTTC

v_gene: TRBV28
j_gene: TRBJ2-2
abundance: .
d_gene: TRBD1
CDR3aa: CARDGTGSTGELFF
CDR3nt: TGTGCCAGGGACGGGACAGGGTCCACCGGGGAGCTGTTTTTT

v_gene: TRBV5-1
j_gene: TRBJ2-4
abundance: .
d_gene: TRBD1
CDR3aa: CASRPGGGRDIQYF
CDR3nt: TGCGCCAGCAGACCAGGGGGCGGGCGTGACATTCAGTACTTC

v_gene: TRBV4-2
j_gene: TRBJ1-3
abundance: .
d_gene: .
CDR3aa: CASSQVGGGNTIYF
CDR3nt: TGTGCCAGCAGCCAAGTGGGGGGGGGAAACACCATATATTTT

v_gene: TRBV5-1
j_gene: TRBJ2-7
abundance: .
d_gene: TRBD1
CDR3aa: CASSLGTGDPGGYF
CDR3nt: TGCGCCAGCAGCTTGGGGACAGGGGACCCCGGGGGGTACTTC

v_gene: TRBV28
j_gene: TRBJ2-1
abundance: .
d_gene: TRBD1
CDR3aa: CASSQGDRDIGEQFF
CDR3nt: TGTGCCAGCAGCCAGGGGGACAGGGATATCGGTGAGCAGTTCTTC

v_gene: TRBV5-1
j_gene: TRBJ2-3
abundance: .
d_gene: .
CDR3aa: CASSPLRGSTDTQYF
CDR3nt: TGCGCCAGCAGCCCCCTGCGGGGCAGCACAGATACGCAGTATTTT

v_gene: TRBV30
j_gene: TRBJ1-6
abundance: .
d_gene: .
CDR3aa: CAWDGTPESPLHF
CDR3nt: TGTGCCTGGGACGGGACCCCGGAGTCACCCCTCCACTTT

v_gene: TRBV28
j_gene: TRBJ1-1
abundance: few
d_gene: .
CDR3aa: CASVMNTEAFF
CDR3nt: TGTGCCAGCGTCATGAACACTGAAGCTTTCTTT

v_gene: TRBV7-2
j_gene: TRBJ1-1
abundance: .
d_gene: .
CDR3aa: CASSLGFQGHGTEAFF
CDR3nt: TGTGCCAGCAGCTTAGGGTTTCAGGGGCATGGGACGGAAGCTTTCTTT

v_gene: TRBV28
j_gene: TRBJ1-1
abundance: large
d_gene: .
CDR3aa: CASSQRADRPNTEAFF
CDR3nt: TGTGCCAGCAGCCAAAGGGCCGACAGACCGAACACTGAAGCTTTCTTT

v_gene: TRBV20-1
j_gene: TRBJ2-7
abundance: .
d_gene: .
CDR3aa: CSASKDGEQYF
CDR3nt: TGCAGTGCTAGCAAAGATGGGGAGCAGTACTTC

v_gene: TRBV7-8
j_gene: TRBJ2-1
abundance: .
d_gene: .
CDR3aa: CASSDRTYLSYNEQFF
CDR3nt: TGTGCCAGCAGCGACCGGACCTACCTCTCCTACAATGAGCAGTTCTTC

v_gene: TRBV29-1
j_gene: TRBJ2-7
abundance: .
d_gene: .
CDR3aa: CSVETLSSYEQYF
CDR3nt: TGCAGCGTTGAAACCTTAAGCTCCTACGAGCAGTACTTC

v_gene: TRBV4-3
j_gene: TRBJ2-5
abundance: once
d_gene: .
CDR3aa: CASSQDGLGQETQYF
CDR3nt: TGCGCCAGCAGCCAAGATGGGCTGGGACAAGAGACCCAGTACTTC

v_gene: TRBV7-8
j_gene: TRBJ2-2
abundance: few
d_gene: TRBD2
CDR3aa: CASSLVASGTAGELFF
CDR3nt: TGTGCCAGCAGCTTAGTGGCTAGCGGGACCGCCGGGGAGCTGTTTTTT

v_gene: TRBV27
j_gene: TRBJ2-7
abundance: .
d_gene: .
CDR3aa: CASSLSPGGSDEQYF
CDR3nt: TGTGCCAGCAGTTTATCCCCCGGGGGAAGCGACGAGCAGTACTTC

v_gene: TRBV7-9
j_gene: TRBJ1-2
abundance: .
d_gene: .
CDR3aa: CASSLLGISAYGYTF
CDR3nt: TGTGCCAGCAGCTTATTGGGCATATCGGCCTATGGCTACACCTTC